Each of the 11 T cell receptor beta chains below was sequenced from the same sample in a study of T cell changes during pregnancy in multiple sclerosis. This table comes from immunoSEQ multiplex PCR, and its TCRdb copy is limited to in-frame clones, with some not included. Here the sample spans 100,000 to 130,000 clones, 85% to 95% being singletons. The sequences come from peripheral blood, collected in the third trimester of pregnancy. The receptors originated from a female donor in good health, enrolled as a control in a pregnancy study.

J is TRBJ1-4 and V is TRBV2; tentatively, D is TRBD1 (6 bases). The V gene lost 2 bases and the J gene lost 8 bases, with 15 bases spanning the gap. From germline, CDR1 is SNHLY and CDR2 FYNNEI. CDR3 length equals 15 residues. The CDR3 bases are TGTGCCAGCAGTGAATGGGGTGGACAGAAAGAAAAACTGTTTTTT. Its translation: CASSEWGGQKEKLFF.

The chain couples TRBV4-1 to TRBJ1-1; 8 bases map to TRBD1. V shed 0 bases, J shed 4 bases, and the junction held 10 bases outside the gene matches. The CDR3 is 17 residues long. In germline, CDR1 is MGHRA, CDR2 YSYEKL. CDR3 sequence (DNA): TGCGCCAGCAGCCAAGACCGCCGCCGACAGGGGAGCACTGAAGCTTTCTTT. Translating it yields CASSQDRRRQGSTEAFF.

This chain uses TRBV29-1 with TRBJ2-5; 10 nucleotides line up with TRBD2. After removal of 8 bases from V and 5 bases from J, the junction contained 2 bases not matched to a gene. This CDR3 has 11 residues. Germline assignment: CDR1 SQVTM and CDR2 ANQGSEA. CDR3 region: CSMGLAETQYF. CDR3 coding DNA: TGCAGCATGGGACTAGCGGAGACCCAGTACTTC.

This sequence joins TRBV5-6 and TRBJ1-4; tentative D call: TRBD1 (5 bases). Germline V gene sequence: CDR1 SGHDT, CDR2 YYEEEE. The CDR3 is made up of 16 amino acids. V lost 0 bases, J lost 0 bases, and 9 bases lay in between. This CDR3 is CASSLVGAATNEKLFF. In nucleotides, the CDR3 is TGTGCCAGCAGCTTGGTAGGGGCGGCAACTAATGAAAAACTGTTTTTT.

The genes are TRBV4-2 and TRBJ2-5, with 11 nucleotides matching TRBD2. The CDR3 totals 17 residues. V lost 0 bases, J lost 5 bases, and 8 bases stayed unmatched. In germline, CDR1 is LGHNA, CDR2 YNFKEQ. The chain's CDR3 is CASSQELAGGQTETQYF. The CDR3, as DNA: TGTGCCAGCAGCCAAGAGCTAGCGGGGGGCCAGACGGAGACCCAGTACTTC.

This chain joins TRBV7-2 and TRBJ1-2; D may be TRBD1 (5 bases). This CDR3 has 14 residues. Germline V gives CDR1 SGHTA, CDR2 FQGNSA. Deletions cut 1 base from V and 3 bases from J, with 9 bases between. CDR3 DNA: TGTGCCAGCAGCTTAGACGTCAGGGACTATGGCTACACCTTC. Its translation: CASSLDVRDYGYTF.

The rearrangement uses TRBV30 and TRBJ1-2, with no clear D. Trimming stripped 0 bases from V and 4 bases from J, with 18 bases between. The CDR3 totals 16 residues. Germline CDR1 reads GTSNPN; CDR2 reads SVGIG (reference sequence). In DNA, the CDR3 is TGTGCCTGGAGTGTGTCCATTGCCCGGGGATTCTATGGCTACACCTTC. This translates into CAWSVSIARGFYGYTF.

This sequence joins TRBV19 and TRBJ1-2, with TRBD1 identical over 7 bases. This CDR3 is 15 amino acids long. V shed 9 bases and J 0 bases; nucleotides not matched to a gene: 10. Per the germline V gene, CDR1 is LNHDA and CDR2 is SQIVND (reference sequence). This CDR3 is CASNYRDRANYGYTF. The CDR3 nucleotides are TGTGCCAGCAACTACCGGGACAGAGCTAACTATGGCTACACCTTC.

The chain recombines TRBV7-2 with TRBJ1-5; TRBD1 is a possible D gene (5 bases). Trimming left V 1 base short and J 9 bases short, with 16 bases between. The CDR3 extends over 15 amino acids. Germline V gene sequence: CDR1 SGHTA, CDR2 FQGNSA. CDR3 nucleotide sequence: TGTGCCAGCAGCTTAGAGGGGTTAGAAAATGGGCCCCAGCATTTT. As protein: CASSLEGLENGPQHF. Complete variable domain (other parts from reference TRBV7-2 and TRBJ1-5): GAGVSQSPSNKVTEKGKDVELRCDPISGHTALYWYRQSLGQGLEFLIYFQGNSAPDKSGLPSDRFSAERTGGSVSTLTIQRTQQEDSAVYLCASSLEGLENGPQHFGDGTRLSIL.

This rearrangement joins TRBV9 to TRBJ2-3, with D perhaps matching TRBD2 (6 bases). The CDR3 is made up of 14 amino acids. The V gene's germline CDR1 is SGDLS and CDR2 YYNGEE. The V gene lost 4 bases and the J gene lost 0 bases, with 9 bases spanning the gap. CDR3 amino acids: CASSRGFSTDTQYF. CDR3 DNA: TGTGCCAGCAGCCGGGGGTTTAGCACAGATACGCAGTATTTT.

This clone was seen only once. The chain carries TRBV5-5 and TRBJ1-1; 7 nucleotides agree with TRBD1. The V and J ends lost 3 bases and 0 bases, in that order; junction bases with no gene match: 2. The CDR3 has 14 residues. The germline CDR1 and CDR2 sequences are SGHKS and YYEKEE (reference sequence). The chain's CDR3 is CASSWTGMNTEAFF. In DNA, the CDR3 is TGTGCCAGCAGCTGGACAGGCATGAACACTGAAGCTTTCTTT.